Presented here are 17 T cell receptor beta chains from one specimen sequenced in a study of blood T cell repertoires in COVID-19. Method: immunoSEQ multiplex PCR; TCRdb's copy keeps in-frame clones and lacks some. Among 50,000 or so clones listed, 90% were seen once. The source material was peripheral blood. Receptors were obtained from a human donor in a cohort sampled during active COVID-19.

The DNA for the CDR3 is TGTGCCAGCTCATCAGGACAGGGGGTAAACTATGGCTACACCTTC. This encodes CASSSGQGVNYGYTF. The V gene is TRBV18, the J gene TRBJ1-2; TRBD1 aligns across 10 bases. The V gene end was trimmed by 5 bases and the J gene end by 2 bases; junction bases not matched to a gene: 5. The CDR3 consists of 15 residues. CDR1 KGHSH and CDR2 LQKENI come from the germline V gene.

The chain employs TRBV7-9 and TRBJ1-1, with TRBD1 matching over 9 bases. Trimming at V came to 6 bases and at J to 5 bases, leaving 7 bases not matched to a gene. Germline V gene lookup returns CDR1 SEHNR and CDR2 FQNEAQ (reference sequence). The length of the CDR3 is 14 residues. This CDR3 reads CASRLTGGDTEAFF. In DNA, the CDR3 is TGTGCCAGCAGATTGACAGGGGGGGATACTGAAGCTTTCTTT.

The chain is built from TRBV5-1 and TRBJ2-6, with D possibly TRBD1 on 5 matching bases. Trimming removed 0 bases from V and 2 bases from J, with 15 bases in between. Germline values: CDR1 SGHRS, CDR2 YFSETQ. This CDR3 is built from 18 residues. CDR3 in amino acids: CASSLAWQGPTGANVLTF. The CDR3 DNA follows: TGCGCCAGCAGCTTGGCCTGGCAGGGTCCCACTGGGGCCAACGTCCTGACTTTC.

The rearrangement joins TRBV6-8 to TRBJ2-2, with 11 bases that match TRBD1. The germline gives CDR1 MNHGY, CDR2 SAAAGT. With 4 bases clipped from V and 6 bases from J, the junction kept 1 base outside the gene matches. The CDR3 is 14 residues long. The CDR3 DNA sequence: TGTGCCAGCAGTTCGGGACAGGGGGCCGGGGAGCTGTTTTTT. Residues: CASSSGQGAGELFF.

The chain employs TRBV2 and TRBJ1-1, with 8 positions matching TRBD1. CDR1 is SNHLY, CDR2 FYNNEI, per germline. This CDR3 spans 15 amino acids. Unmatched junction bases numbered 4, after V lost 4 bases and J lost 0 bases. DNA for the CDR3: TGTGCCAGCAGTGTGGCAGGGGGCATGAACACTGAAGCTTTCTTT. Translated, it gives CASSVAGGMNTEAFF.

The rearrangement joins TRBV11-2 to TRBJ2-3; no definite D call. Trimming took off 0 bases at V and 5 bases at J, with 15 bases between the two ends. CDR3 length equals 16 residues. Germline CDR1 is SGHAT and CDR2 is FQNNGV. In nucleotides, the CDR3 is TGTGCCAGCAGCTTAGACGGCGGAACCTGGGTAGATACGCAGTATTTT. It specifies CASSLDGGTWVDTQYF.

This chain uses TRBV3-1 (or the pseudogene TRBV3-2) with TRBJ1-5, with D perhaps matching TRBD1 (5 bases). This CDR3 is 13 amino acids long. Looked up from germline, CDR1 is LGHDT and CDR2 is YNNKEL (reference sequence). V was shortened by 1 base and J by 5 bases, with 6 bases between the two germline ends. The CDR3 loop reads CASSQGDYQPQHF. The CDR3 DNA reads TGTGCCAGCAGCCAAGGGGACTATCAGCCCCAGCATTTT.

In this sample, this clone turned up once. V usage is TRBV30 and J usage is TRBJ2-5, with 9 positions matching TRBD1. The V gene end was trimmed by 5 bases and the J gene end by 2 bases; junction bases not matched to a gene: 6. This CDR3 region has 14 residues. Looked up from germline, CDR1 is GTSNPN and CDR2 is SVGIG (reference sequence). The DNA of the CDR3 is TGTGCCTGGGGGACAGGGACAGTTCAAGAGACCCAGTACTTC. It is translated as CAWGTGTVQETQYF. Drawing the rest from reference TRBV30 and TRBJ2-5, the complete variable domain is SQTIHQWPATLVQPVGSPLSLECTVEGTSNPNLYWYRQAAGRGLQLLFYSVGIGQISSEVPQNLSASRPQDRQFILSSKKLLLSDSGFYLCAWGTGTVQETQYFGPGTRLLVL.

The chain recombines TRBV10-3 with TRBJ1-1; 9 bases line up with TRBD1. The germline V gene encodes CDR1 ENHRY and CDR2 SYGVKD. V shed 4 bases, J shed 3 bases, and the junction held 3 bases outside the gene matches. The CDR3 length is 14 residues. CDR3: CAISGRTGDTEAFF. CDR3 sequence (DNA): TGTGCCATCAGTGGACGGACAGGGGACACTGAAGCTTTCTTT.

This sequence joins TRBV28 and TRBJ2-7; TRBD2 matches at 11 bases. The CDR3 has 16 residues. Trimming took 7 bases from V and 3 from J; bases not matched to a gene: 11. Germline-derived CDR1 and CDR2 are MDHEN and SYDVKM. CDR3 region: CASIIGTSGEVYEQYV. CDR3 sequence (DNA): TGTGCCAGCATCATTGGGACTAGCGGAGAAGTCTACGAGCAGTACGTC.

The V gene is TRBV3-1 (or the pseudogene TRBV3-2), the J gene TRBJ1-4, with 7 nucleotides matching TRBD1. This CDR3 is 15 amino acids long. The V segment lost 0 bases and the J segment 8 bases; nucleotides outside the gene matches: 6. Germline V CDR1 and CDR2: LGHDT, YNNKEL (reference sequence). CDR3 protein: CASSQDHARGEKLFF. CDR3 coding DNA: TGTGCCAGCAGCCAAGATCATGCCAGGGGGGAAAAACTGTTTTTT.

The gene calls are TRBV30 and TRBJ2-7; possibly TRBD1 for D (6 bases). The CDR3 is 13 amino acids. Germline V gives CDR1 GTSNPN, CDR2 SVGIG (reference sequence). V gave up 4 bases and J gave up 0 bases, with 10 bases separating them. CDR3 residues: CAWKGDNSYEQYF. DNA for the CDR3: TGTGCCTGGAAAGGGGACAACTCCTACGAGCAGTACTTC. Full variable domain (remainder filled in from reference TRBV30 and TRBJ2-7): SQTIHQWPATLVQPVGSPLSLECTVEGTSNPNLYWYRQAAGRGLQLLFYSVGIGQISSEVPQNLSASRPQDRQFILSSKKLLLSDSGFYLCAWKGDNSYEQYFGPGTRLTVT.

The chain is built from TRBV3-1 (or the pseudogene TRBV3-2) and TRBJ2-1, with 8 bases identical to TRBD2. CDR1 LGHDT and CDR2 YNNKEL come from the germline V gene (reference sequence). V shed 2 bases, J shed 6 bases, and the junction held 6 bases outside the gene matches. The CDR3 contains 15 residues. The CDR3 coding sequence is TGTGCCAGCAGCCAAAGAGGACTAGCTTCCAATGAGCAGTTCTTC. Its translation is CASSQRGLASNEQFF.

The rearrangement joins TRBV11-3 to TRBJ1-4; D remains unclear. This CDR3 spans 15 amino acids. The germline V and J ends were trimmed by 3 bases and 2 bases, with 10 bases remaining between them. Germline V gene lookup returns CDR1 SGHNT and CDR2 YENEEA. CDR3 sequence: CASSFSGSTNEKLFF. CDR3 nucleotides: TGTGCCAGCAGCTTTAGCGGCAGCACTAATGAAAAACTGTTTTTT.

The genes are TRBV10-2 and TRBJ2-7, with TRBD1 matching 9 bases. The germline V gene has CDR1 WSHSY and CDR2 SAAADI. Trimming took 7 bases from V and 4 from J; bases not matched to a gene: 5. The CDR3 spans 13 residues. CDR3 loop: CASTTGQGYEQYV. The CDR3, as DNA: TGCGCCAGCACAACGGGACAGGGATACGAGCAGTACGTC.

This clone was seen only a few times. The gene calls are TRBV14 and TRBJ1-6; D is perhaps TRBD1 (5 bases). The ends were cut back, 1 base at V and 4 bases at J, with 11 bases in the middle. CDR1 is SGHDN and CDR2 is FVKESK in the germline V gene. The CDR3 has 16 residues. The CDR3 coding sequence is TGTGCCAGCAGCCAAGTAGGCGACAGATATAATTCACCCCTCCACTTT. Protein product: CASSQVGDRYNSPLHF.

This clone was counted only a few times. Sequence at one end of the junction differs from germline and may be a read error. V and J are TRBV7-3 and TRBJ2-1; 7 bases line up with TRBD1. This CDR3 has 15 amino acids. CDR1 is SGHTA, CDR2 FQGTGA, per germline. CDR3: CASSLTGAVDNEQFF. The CDR3 DNA follows: TGTGCCAGCAGCCTAACAGGGGCGGTAGATAATGAGCAGTTCTTC.